This T cell receptor beta chain was documented in a study of blood T cell repertoires in COVID-19. Study overall: The United States, Italy and Spain provided the acute and convalescent COVID-19 samples. PBMCs, B-cell-depleted T cells, or T cells provided the cDNA or gDNA that made up the material.

The CDR3 extends over 14 amino acids. V shed 3 bases, J shed 1 base, and the junction held 1 base outside the gene matches. Germline-derived CDR1 and CDR2 are LNHDA and SQIVND (reference sequence). This clone was seen only once. In the same sample, other DNA sequences code for this CDR3. As originally analysed: Using reference gene primer amplification, nucleated cell counts were estimated. The data were produced by immunoSEQ multiplex PCR, yet TCRdb's version contains in-frame clones alone and is incomplete. The V and J calls and clone size are taken from that table; D and trimming were inferred from the DNA. Among around 250,000 clones listed, 86% were seen once.

Sequencing input: peripheral blood. The TCR sequence derives from a man older than 75 with acute or convalescent COVID-19. V usage is TRBV19 and J usage is TRBJ2-7; 9 bases line up with TRBD1. CDR3 coding DNA: TGTGCCAGTAGTATTGGACAGGGGTCCTACGAGCAGTACTTC. This gives the protein CASSIGQGSYEQYF.